This TCR beta chain appears in the sequencing data of a study of Graves' ophthalmopathy and Graves' hyperthyroidism. The authors amplified TCR beta CDR3 regions from RNA transcripts. The first round was an RT-PCR with HTBI primers, and the second round was a multiplex PCR. TCRdb reprocessed the multiplex PCR reads via MiXCR and lists one record per CDR3 protein. In the table there are about 700,000 distinct CDR3 sequences, roughly 40% of which are singletons. Study-level points and caveats: In blood appeared most of the expanded thyroid clonotypes whose frequency exceeded 0.001. The model's ophthalmopathy progression predictions had approximately 69% sensitivity and 72% to 75% specificity.

The CDR3 has 14 amino acids. Trimming removed 4 bases from V and 6 bases from J, with 10 bases in between. In germline, CDR1 is SEHNR, CDR2 FQNEAQ (reference sequence). Moderate-to-severe activity, CAS ≥3, NOSPECS ≥4 and duration under 3 months were recorded for donors with ophthalmopathy. Uncontrolled infections, other autoimmune diseases, pregnancy or lactation barred patients from enrollment. This clonotype was counted ten times or more. Its antigen is as yet unknown. Sequenced sample: peripheral blood. The TCR sequence derives from an adult man with Graves' ophthalmopathy. The rearrangement joins TRBV7-9 to TRBJ1-6, with D tentatively TRBD1 (5 bases). CDR3 in amino acids: CASSSDSPNSPLHF. Written as DNA, the CDR3 is TGTGCCAGCAGCTCAGACAGCCCTAATTCACCCCTCCACTTT.